A single sample gave rise to the 12 T cell receptor beta chains below, sequenced in a study of CD8 T cells in Susac syndrome. cDNA came from about 0.5 to 1 ug RNA primed by random hexamers. One entry per CDR3 protein results from TCRdb running MiXCR on the immunoSEQ multiplex PCR reads. The sample contains about 140,000 distinct CDR3 sequences, about 94% of which appear only once. Sequencing was done on a sample of CD8+ T cells from PBMCs. These receptor sequences come from a human donor in good health.

The sample holds one count of this clonotype. The chain links TRBV11-2 to TRBJ2-7; D ambiguous. Germline V gene lookup returns CDR1 SGHAT and CDR2 FQNNGV. The CDR3 runs 13 residues. V gave up 5 bases and J gave up 3 bases, with 11 bases separating them. The CDR3: CASSLLPYYEQYF. Here the CDR3 DNA reads TGTGCCAGCAGCCTTCTACCATACTACGAGCAGTACTTC.

In its sample, this clonotype was seen once. This chain links TRBV6-5 with TRBJ2-3; 8 bases fit TRBD1. The germline V gene has CDR1 MNHEY and CDR2 SVGAGI. J gave up 4 bases and V 4 bases, and 7 bases lay outside the gene matches. The CDR3 is 15 amino acids. DNA for the CDR3: TGTGCCAGCAGTTCGGCAGGGGGCTTCGCAGATACGCAGTATTTT. Residues: CASSSAGGFADTQYF.

Here the CDR3 DNA reads TGTGCCAGCAGCTGGGATGAAGCGGCAGAGACCCAGTACTTC. This sequence encodes CASSWDEAAETQYF. V usage is TRBV7-9 and J usage is TRBJ2-5; possible D gene TRBD2, 5 bases. CDR1 is SEHNR and CDR2 is FQNEAQ in the germline V gene (reference sequence). V was trimmed by 4 bases and J by 4 bases, leaving 13 bases between them. This CDR3 is built from 14 residues.

The chain recombines TRBV27 with TRBJ1-1; D might be TRBD1 (5 bases). CDR1 is MNHEY, CDR2 SMNVEV, per germline (reference sequence). Trimming pared 5 bases from V and 3 bases from J, leaving 13 bases between. This CDR3 contains 14 residues. The CDR3 sequence: CASSPMGRYTEAFF. The CDR3 DNA reads as TGTGCCAGCAGTCCGATGGGACGGTACACTGAAGCTTTCTTT.

This chain connects TRBV27 to TRBJ2-7; D is ambiguous. This CDR3 spans 13 amino acids. Germline V gene sequence: CDR1 MNHEY, CDR2 SMNVEV (reference sequence). Trimming stripped 3 bases from V and 3 bases from J, with 9 bases between. In DNA form, the CDR3 reads TGTGCCAGCAGTTTGGCCCCCAACTACGAGCAGTACTTC. Translation: CASSLAPNYEQYF.

This chain uses TRBV27 with TRBJ2-3; D unresolved. V lost 4 bases, J lost 3 bases, and 11 bases lay in between. Germline V gene sequence: CDR1 MNHEY, CDR2 SMNVEV (reference sequence). The CDR3 length is 14 residues. The CDR3 protein is CASSSSWGTDTQYF. The CDR3 region has the DNA TGTGCCAGCAGTTCCTCGTGGGGTACAGATACGCAGTATTTT.

V gene TRBV27 combines with J gene TRBJ2-7; no reliable D call. Germline CDR1 MNHEY, CDR2 SMNVEV (reference sequence). Trimming stripped 5 bases from V and 4 bases from J, with 15 bases between. CDR3 length equals 14 residues. CDR3 protein: CASSHLKVSYEQYF. Written as DNA, the CDR3 is TGTGCCAGCAGTCACCTAAAGGTTTCGTACGAGCAGTACTTC.

The chain employs TRBV6-6 and TRBJ2-1, with no clear D. V was trimmed by 7 bases and J by 4 bases, leaving 17 bases between them. The V gene's germline CDR1 is MNHNY and CDR2 SVGAGI (reference sequence). The CDR3 consists of 15 residues. This CDR3 reads CASNEDGTIYNEQFF. CDR3 sequence (DNA): TGTGCCAGCAACGAGGACGGCACCATTTACAATGAGCAGTTCTTC.

The chain employs TRBV27 and TRBJ2-1; D is possibly TRBD2 (5 bases). CDR1 MNHEY and CDR2 SMNVEV come from the germline V gene (reference sequence). The length of the CDR3 is 16 residues. V lost 5 bases and J lost 4, with 18 bases in between. The CDR3 sequence: CASSIRTRPTYNEQFF. DNA of the CDR3: TGTGCCAGCAGTATCCGGACTCGCCCTACTTACAATGAGCAGTTCTTC.

The rearrangement joins TRBV6-5 to TRBJ2-3; D possibly uses TRBD1 or TRBD2 (5 bases each). Germline CDR1 reads MNHEY; CDR2 reads SVGAGI. The CDR3 is made up of 14 amino acids. V was shortened by 2 bases and J by 6 bases, with 12 bases between the two germline ends. CDR3 residues: CASSYGGTADTQYF. In DNA, the CDR3 is TGTGCCAGCAGTTACGGTGGGACGGCGGATACGCAGTATTTT.

This sequence joins TRBV9 and TRBJ2-1; 14 bases map to TRBD2. This CDR3 comprises 13 residues. CDR1 and CDR2 from the germline V gene are SGDLS and YYNGEE. V shed 4 bases and J 15 bases; nucleotides not matched to a gene: 6. The DNA of the CDR3 is TGTGCCAGCAGCCCCGGACTAGCGGGAGGCCTGTTCTTC. It specifies CASSPGLAGGLFF. The whole variable domain, remainder taken from reference TRBV9 and TRBJ2-1, is DSGVTQTPKHLITATGQRVTLRCSPRSGDLSVYWYQQSLDQGLQFLIQYYNGEERAKGNILERFSAQQFPDLHSELNLSSLELGDSALYFCASSPGLAGGLFFGPGTRLTVL.

This rearrangement joins TRBV20-1 to TRBJ2-7; 10 bases match TRBD2. J gave up 5 bases and V 6 bases, and 16 bases lay outside the gene matches. The CDR3 has 16 amino acids. CDR1 DFQATT and CDR2 SNEGSKA come from the germline V gene (reference sequence). The CDR3 DNA reads as TGCAGTGCCCTCGACCTCACGGCTAGCGGGAGAGACGAGCAGTACTTC. Its translation is CSALDLTASGRDEQYF.